This TCR beta chain was profiled in a study of T cells in Graves' hyperthyroidism and ophthalmopathy. TCR beta CDR3 sequences were amplified from RNA transcripts. An initial round of RT-PCR targeting the TCR CDR3 relied on the HTBI primer set. A single record per CDR3 protein comes from TCRdb applying MiXCR to the multiplex PCR reads. The sample consists of hundreds of thousands of distinct CDR3 sequences, about 14% of them appearing once. This receptor was identified in a woman in her late teens or twenties with Graves' hyperthyroidism. What was sequenced was blood.

The CDR3 region is CASSRGRPRTDIGANVLTF. Here the CDR3 DNA reads TGTGCCAGCTCCCGCGGACGGCCCCGGACGGATATTGGGGCCAACGTCCTGACTTTC. This chain joins TRBV18 and TRBJ2-6, with no clear D. V lost 6 bases to trimming and J lost 3 bases, with 24 bases between them. Germline loops: CDR1 KGHSH, CDR2 LQKENI. The CDR3 loop spans 19 amino acids. Combining the CDR3 with reference TRBV18 and TRBJ2-6 gives the whole variable domain NAGVMQNPRHLVRRRGQEARLRCSPMKGHSHVYWYRQLPEEGLKFMVYLQKENIIDESGMPKERFSAEFPKEGPSILRIQQVVRGDSAAYFCASSRGRPRTDIGANVLTFGAGSRLTVL.